Presented here are 11 T cell receptor beta chains from one specimen sequenced in a study of CD8 T cells in ankylosing spondylitis. TCRdb passed the 5' RACE reads through MiXCR, listing each CDR3 protein once. This table holds 180,000 or so distinct CDR3 sequences, approximately 10% found once. The sequencing sample was made of blood, either unsorted or a sorted T cell fraction (not recorded which). The source of these receptors is a male donor with ankylosing spondylitis or in good health (not recorded which).

Ten or more counts support this clonotype. J is TRBJ2-3 and V is TRBV24-1, with unresolved D. The CDR3 has 17 residues. Deletions cut 8 bases from V and 2 bases from J, with 22 bases between. Per the germline V gene, CDR1 is KGHDR and CDR2 is SFDVKD. The CDR3 bases are TGTGCCACCACGAGTCCGAGGCCTATCAATATCACAGATACGCAGTATTTT. Encoded protein: CATTSPRPINITDTQYF.

This clonotype was observed many times. The J gene is TRBJ1-2, the V gene TRBV11-2; D is unclear. V gave up 2 bases and J gave up 4 bases, with 11 bases separating them. Germline V lookup: CDR1 SGHAT, CDR2 FQNNGV. This CDR3 comprises 14 residues. The CDR3 DNA is TGTGCCAGCAGCTTAAATGGGCAGATCTATGGCTACACCTTC. Protein sequence: CASSLNGQIYGYTF.

This clonotype was counted many times. The chain recombines TRBV3-1 with TRBJ2-3; D is possibly TRBD2 (5 bases). V was cut by 0 bases and J by 11 bases, with 15 bases left in between. Germline V gene sequence: CDR1 LGHDT, CDR2 YNNKEL (reference sequence). CDR3 length: 14 residues. The CDR3 region is CASSQDSTTRKQYF. CDR3 coding DNA: TGTGCCAGCAGCCAAGATTCGACTACACGAAAGCAGTATTTT.

This chain joins TRBV2 and TRBJ1-5, with TRBD1 identical over 7 bases. The CDR3 sequence is 16 residues long. The ends lost 5 bases at V and 1 base at J; junction bases unmatched: 8. Germline V gene lookup returns CDR1 SNHLY and CDR2 FYNNEI. The CDR3 nucleotides read TGTGCCAGCAGTCCACAGGGGAGGATGAGCAATCAGCCCCAGCATTTT. Its translation is CASSPQGRMSNQPQHF.

V gene TRBV12-3 or TRBV12-4 combines with J gene TRBJ2-5; D may be TRBD1 (6 bases). This CDR3 spans 18 amino acids. The V end lost 6 bases, the J end lost 2 bases, and 25 bases lay between the germline ends. The DNA for the CDR3 is TGTGCCAGCAGCTTCATTATGCACACCCGAGACAGGCAAGAGACCCAGTACTTC. Amino acid sequence: CASSFIMHTRDRQETQYF.

The chain recombines TRBV7-2 with TRBJ2-1; 13 bases map to TRBD2. Germline V gives CDR1 SGHTA, CDR2 FQGNSA. The CDR3 runs 15 residues. With V trimmed by 3 bases and J by 9 bases, 5 bases remained unmatched. Here the CDR3 reads CASSFTLAGGTEQFF. CDR3 DNA sequence: TGTGCCAGCAGCTTTACACTAGCGGGAGGGACTGAGCAGTTCTTC. Looking up the rest from reference TRBV7-2 and TRBJ2-1 gives the full variable domain: GAGVSQSPSNKVTEKGKDVELRCDPISGHTALYWYRQSLGQGLEFLIYFQGNSAPDKSGLPSDRFSAERTGGSVSTLTIQRTQQEDSAVYLCASSFTLAGGTEQFFGPGTRLTVL.

This clonotype came up many times. The rearrangement links TRBV29-1 to TRBJ2-2; 9 nucleotides agree with TRBD1. Germline CDR1 SQVTM, CDR2 ANQGSEA. V lost 1 base to trimming and J lost 6 bases; unmatched junction nucleotides: 3. This CDR3 is 14 amino acids long. The CDR3 region has the DNA TGCAGCGTTGAAGTTAGACAGGGGGCCGGGGAGCTGTTTTTT. Translation: CSVEVRQGAGELFF.

This clonotype has only a few counts. V is TRBV4-2 and J is TRBJ2-7; 9 bases map to TRBD1. J gave up 3 bases and V 5 bases, and 8 bases lay outside the gene matches. The CDR3 length is 15 residues. CDR1 is LGHNA and CDR2 is YNFKEQ in the germline V gene. Here the CDR3 reads CASSKPWGQGYEQYF. Here the CDR3 DNA reads TGTGCCAGCAGCAAGCCGTGGGGACAGGGCTACGAGCAGTACTTC.

In this sample, this clonotype turned up a few times. This rearrangement joins TRBV7-2 to TRBJ2-3; D is uncertain. Trimming pared 8 bases from V and 1 base from J, leaving 7 bases between. The CDR3 extends over 12 amino acids. Germline V gene sequence: CDR1 SGHTA, CDR2 FQGNSA. This CDR3 reads CASLPGTDTQYF. The CDR3 nucleotides read TGTGCCAGCCTACCGGGCACAGATACGCAGTATTTT.

The sample holds a few counts of this clonotype. V and J are TRBV18 and TRBJ1-1; D perhaps matches TRBD1 (5 bases). The V gene lost 3 bases and the J gene lost 7 bases, with 9 bases spanning the gap. Germline-derived CDR1 and CDR2 are KGHSH and LQKENI. The CDR3 has 12 amino acids. The CDR3 sequence is CASSPKTVEAFF. CDR3 coding DNA: TGTGCCAGCTCACCTAAGACAGTTGAAGCTTTCTTT.

This clonotype showed up many times. V is TRBV27 and J is TRBJ1-1, with D maybe TRBD1 (5 bases). CDR1 is MNHEY and CDR2 is SMNVEV in the germline V gene (reference sequence). Trimming shortened V by 7 bases and J by 2 bases, and 14 bases separated the two germline ends. The CDR3 contains 14 residues. The DNA for the CDR3 is TGTGCCAGCAATCGCCAGGGAGCTAACACTGAAGCTTTCTTT. Translation: CASNRQGANTEAFF.